This T cell receptor beta chain was sequenced in a study of OX40 agonist ivuxolimab in advanced cancers. This CDR3 region has 16 residues. With 4 bases clipped from V and 2 bases from J, the junction kept 7 bases outside the gene matches. Germline CDR1 SGHNT, CDR2 YYREEE (reference sequence). The assay was immunoSEQ multiplex PCR, and TCRdb's table has in-frame clones only and misses some. The sample includes approximately 66,000 clones, roughly 88% of them seen just once. This material consisted of CD4+ or CD8+ T cells sorted from blood, taken in a trial of the OX40 agonist ivuxolimab. This chain links TRBV5-4 with TRBJ2-2; 8 bases agree with TRBD1. This TCR came from an adult with an advanced solid tumor such as melanoma, head and neck, liver or kidney cancer. CDR3 region: CASSRTGGGNTGELFF. In nucleotides, the CDR3 is TGTGCCAGCAGCCGAACAGGGGGTGGAAACACCGGGGAGCTGTTTTTT.